The 17 T cell receptor beta chains below were found in one sample sequenced in a study of CD8 T cells in Susac syndrome (dated by TCRdb to between 2018 and 2020). The library came from the immunoSEQ multiplex PCR assay. RNA was extracted using the RNeasy kit, and about 0.45 to 1 ug of the RNA was reverse transcribed with random hexamers. TCRdb handled the public reads itself, with Q25 trimming in fastp and clone calling in MiXCR, and kept productive beta chains. A single entry per CDR3 protein holds the most common genes and DNA from its merged rows. The sample table contains fewer than 80,000 distinct CDR3 sequences; only one count was recorded for approximately 94% of them. The ten most abundant clones make up approximately 0.49% of the sample. The sequenced material came from CD8+ T cells from PBMCs. The receptors shown here come from a human donor with Susac syndrome.

This rearrangement joins TRBV9 to TRBJ2-7; 8 positions agree with TRBD1. The CDR3 is made up of 15 amino acids. The V gene's germline CDR1 is SGDLS and CDR2 YYNGEE. The trim removed 2 bases at V and 6 bases at J, leaving 10 bases unmatched. Here the CDR3 reads CASSVVGTGSSEQYF. The CDR3 nucleotides are TGTGCCAGCAGCGTGGTTGGGACAGGATCGTCCGAGCAGTACTTC.

The chain employs TRBV27 and TRBJ1-6; D gene ambiguous. V dropped 3 bases and J dropped 10 bases, with 13 bases sitting between them. This CDR3 spans 14 amino acids. Germline CDR1 MNHEY, CDR2 SMNVEV (reference sequence). The DNA of the CDR3 is TGTGCCAGCAGTTTTCGGGGAAACCTCTCACCCCTCCACTTT. This translates into CASSFRGNLSPLHF.

The chain joins TRBV9 to TRBJ1-1, with TRBD1 matching 8 bases. Germline CDR1 SGDLS, CDR2 YYNGEE. The CDR3 has 13 residues. V lost 3 bases and J lost 6; bases outside the gene matches: 4. The CDR3 DNA is TGTGCCAGCAGCGGGACAGGGATCCCTGAAGCTTTCTTT. Residues: CASSGTGIPEAFF.

The rearrangement uses TRBV2 and TRBJ2-7; D perhaps matches TRBD1 (6 bases). Germline lookup yields CDR1 SNHLY and CDR2 FYNNEI. Trimming removed 5 bases from V and 3 bases from J, with 17 bases in between. CDR3 length: 15 amino acids. CDR3 bases: TGTGCCAGCAGTCCCACCCGACAGGCGAACTACGAGCAGTACTTC. Translating gives CASSPTRQANYEQYF.

This clonotype was seen once. The junction and the germline gene differ at one end; a read error may be behind it. The rearrangement links TRBV12-3 or TRBV12-4 to TRBJ1-2; D is possibly TRBD1 (5 bases). The CDR3 totals 16 residues. As DNA, the CDR3 is TGTGCCACCAGTCCGCAGGGTCCCGCCCCCCCGGACGGCTACACCTTC. It translates to CATSPQGPAPPDGYTF.

The chain joins TRBV7-9 to TRBJ1-1, with D unresolved. The CDR3 is 13 residues long. Trimming pared 6 bases from V and 7 bases from J, leaving 15 bases between. The germline CDR1 and CDR2 sequences are SEHNR and FQNEAQ (reference sequence). The CDR3 region has the DNA TGTGCCAGCAGGTCGGGGAAACGAGATGAAGCTTTCTTT. Translating gives CASRSGKRDEAFF.

J is TRBJ1-3 and V is TRBV28, with D unclear. The germline V gene has CDR1 MDHEN and CDR2 SYDVKM. There are 13 residues in the CDR3. V dropped 5 bases and J dropped 5 bases, with 10 bases sitting between them. CDR3 bases: TGTGCCAGCAGTCCCTCTGTCCGAAACACCATATATTTT. Its protein product is CASSPSVRNTIYF.

The chain has TRBV7-9 and TRBJ2-5, with D perhaps TRBD2 (6 bases). CDR1 SEHNR and CDR2 FQNEAQ come from the germline V gene (reference sequence). The CDR3 contains 15 residues. Trimming removed 6 bases at V and 3 bases at J, with 17 bases between. The CDR3 DNA is TGTGCCAGCAGTTTCGTGGCGGGACGGGAAGAGACCCAGTACTTC. The encoded protein is CASSFVAGREETQYF.

The chain uses TRBV20-1 and TRBJ2-1, with D possibly being TRBD2 (6 bases). V lost 6 bases and J 0 bases, leaving 18 bases between the germline ends. The CDR3 is 16 residues long. Germline lookup yields CDR1 DFQATT and CDR2 SNEGSKA (reference sequence). The CDR3 DNA reads TGCAGTGCGAGACCGAATCGGGGGAGCTCCTACAATGAGCAGTTCTTC. Its translation: CSARPNRGSSYNEQFF.

The genes are TRBV9 and TRBJ1-2; TRBD1 is a possible D gene (5 bases). Germline-derived CDR1 and CDR2 are SGDLS and YYNGEE. This CDR3 region has 12 residues. V lost 3 bases and J 8 bases, leaving 11 bases between the germline ends. CDR3 nucleotide sequence: TGTGCCAGCAGCGAAAGAAGGGGCGGCTACACCTTC. It is translated as CASSERRGGYTF.

The chain links TRBV30 to TRBJ2-7; tentative D call: TRBD1 (5 bases). This CDR3 is built from 12 residues. The V end was cut by 3 bases, the J end by 2 bases, with 8 bases between. CDR1 and CDR2 (germline): GTSNPN, SVGIG (reference sequence). CDR3 sequence reads: CAWRTTAYEQYF. CDR3 coding DNA: TGTGCCTGGAGAACGACAGCCTACGAGCAGTACTTC.

The chain is built from TRBV27 and TRBJ1-3, with D uncertain. CDR1 is MNHEY and CDR2 is SMNVEV in the germline V gene (reference sequence). The CDR3 runs to 11 residues. With 7 bases removed from V and 3 bases from J, the gap between germline ends came to 4 bases. The CDR3: CASMYGNTIYF. The CDR3 DNA sequence: TGTGCCAGCATGTATGGAAACACCATATATTTT.

The chain has TRBV27 and TRBJ2-1; 8 nucleotides align to TRBD1. The CDR3 runs 15 residues. After removal of 3 bases from V and 5 bases from J, the junction contained 6 bases not matched to a gene. CDR1 MNHEY and CDR2 SMNVEV come from the germline V gene (reference sequence). The CDR3 reads CASSFRTGWDNEQFF. The CDR3 region has the DNA TGTGCCAGCAGTTTCAGGACAGGGTGGGACAATGAGCAGTTCTTC.

This chain connects TRBV10-3 to TRBJ1-1; 7 nucleotides align to TRBD1. Germline values: CDR1 ENHRY, CDR2 SYGVKD. This CDR3 has 15 residues. The V and J ends lost 7 bases and 0 bases, in that order; junction bases with no gene match: 8. The CDR3 region has the DNA TGTGCCATCAAGGCCGGGACAGCCCTGAACACTGAAGCTTTCTTT. This codes for CAIKAGTALNTEAFF.

This chain connects TRBV28 to TRBJ2-3, with 9 bases matching TRBD1. J was trimmed by 6 bases and V by 5 bases; bases with no gene match: 6. From germline, CDR1 is MDHEN and CDR2 SYDVKM. There are 14 residues in the CDR3. This chain's CDR3 is CASSTRDRADTQYF. In nucleotides, the CDR3 is TGTGCCAGCAGTACCCGGGACAGGGCGGATACGCAGTATTTT. The whole variable domain, remainder taken from reference TRBV28 and TRBJ2-3, is DVKVTQSSRYLVKRTGEKVFLECVQDMDHENMFWYRQDPGLGLRLIYFSYDVKMKEKGDIPEGYSVSREKKERFSLILESASTNQTSMYLCASSTRDRADTQYFGPGTRLTVL.

The rearrangement uses TRBV7-2 and TRBJ2-7; TRBD2 matches at 7 bases. CDR1 is SGHTA, CDR2 FQGNSA, per germline. CDR3 size: 15 residues. V lost 5 bases and J lost 5; bases outside the gene matches: 12. In DNA, the CDR3 is TGTGCCAGCAGCGGGGGTCCGGGGGGAGACGACGAGCAGTACTTC. This gives the protein CASSGGPGGDDEQYF.

The rearrangement uses TRBV7-8 and TRBJ1-2; 7 positions agree with TRBD1. V lost 3 bases and J lost 4; bases outside the gene matches: 5. This CDR3 is built from 14 residues. Per germline, CDR1 SGHVS and CDR2 FQNEAQ. In nucleotides, the CDR3 is TGTGCCAGCAGCTTTAAACAGGGGTCCTATGGCTACACCTTC. Encoded protein: CASSFKQGSYGYTF.